This T cell receptor (beta chain) was found in a study of identical twins. Regarding the study as a whole: Analyses of zero insertions could, in part, be confounded by invariant MAIT and iNKT cells. Models underestimated TCR alpha sharing (out-of-frame) in monozygotic twins.

Unique molecular identifiers were present on the cDNA, and a universal primer site came from template switching. One entry per CDR3 protein, called by TCRdb with MiXCR from the 5' RACE reads. The top ten hold around 0.48% of the sample, which has 450,000 or so distinct CDR3 sequences, 14% seen once. Every sampled donor was Caucasian and healthy. This CDR3 region has 13 residues. V lost 7 bases, J lost 5 bases, and 5 bases stayed unmatched. CDR1 MNHEY and CDR2 SMNVEV come from the germline V gene (reference sequence). Only a few counts were recorded for this clonotype. What it recognizes is unknown. This sample also belongs to another study, concerning yellow fever vaccine responses in identical twins.

This sequence joins TRBV27 and TRBJ2-1; 7 nucleotides align to TRBD1. Sequences were obtained from CD4+ T cells sorted from blood. This clonotype originated in a woman under 30 in good health. The CDR3 protein is CASNRDRNNEQFF. CDR3 nucleotides: TGTGCCAGCAATCGGGACAGAAACAATGAGCAGTTCTTC.